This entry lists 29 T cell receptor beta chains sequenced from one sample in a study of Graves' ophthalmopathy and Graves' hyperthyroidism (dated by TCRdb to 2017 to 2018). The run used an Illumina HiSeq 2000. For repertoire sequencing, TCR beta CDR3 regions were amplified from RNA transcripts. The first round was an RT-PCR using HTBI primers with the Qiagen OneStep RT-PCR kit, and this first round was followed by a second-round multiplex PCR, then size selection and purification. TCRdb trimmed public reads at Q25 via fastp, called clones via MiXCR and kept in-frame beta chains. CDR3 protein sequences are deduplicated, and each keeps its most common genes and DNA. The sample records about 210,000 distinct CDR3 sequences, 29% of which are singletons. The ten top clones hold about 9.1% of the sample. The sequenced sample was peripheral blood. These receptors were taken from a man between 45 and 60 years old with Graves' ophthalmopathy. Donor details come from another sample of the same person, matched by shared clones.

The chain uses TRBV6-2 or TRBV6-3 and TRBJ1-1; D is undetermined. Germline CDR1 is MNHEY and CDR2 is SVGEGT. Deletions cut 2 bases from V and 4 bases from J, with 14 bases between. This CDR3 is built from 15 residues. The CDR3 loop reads CASSYHRPRGTEAFF. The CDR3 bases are TGTGCCAGCAGTTACCATAGGCCCCGGGGCACTGAAGCTTTCTTT.

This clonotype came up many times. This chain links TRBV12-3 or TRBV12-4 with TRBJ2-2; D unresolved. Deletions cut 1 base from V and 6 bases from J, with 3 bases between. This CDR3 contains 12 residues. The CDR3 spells CASSLEPGELFF. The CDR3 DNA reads TGTGCCAGCAGTTTAGAACCCGGGGAGCTGTTTTTT.

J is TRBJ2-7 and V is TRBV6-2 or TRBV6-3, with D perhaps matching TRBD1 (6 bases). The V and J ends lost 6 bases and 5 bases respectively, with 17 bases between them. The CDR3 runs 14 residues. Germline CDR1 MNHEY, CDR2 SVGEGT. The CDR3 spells CASSRTVRTDEQYF. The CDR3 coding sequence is TGTGCCAGCAGCCGGACAGTACGGACGGACGAGCAGTACTTC.

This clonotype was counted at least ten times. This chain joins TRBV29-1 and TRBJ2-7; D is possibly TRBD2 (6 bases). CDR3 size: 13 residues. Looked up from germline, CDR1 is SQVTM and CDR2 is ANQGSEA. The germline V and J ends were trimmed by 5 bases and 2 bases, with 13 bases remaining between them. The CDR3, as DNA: TGCAGCGTTATAGCGGTCGCAGCCTACGAGCAGTACTTC. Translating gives CSVIAVAAYEQYF.

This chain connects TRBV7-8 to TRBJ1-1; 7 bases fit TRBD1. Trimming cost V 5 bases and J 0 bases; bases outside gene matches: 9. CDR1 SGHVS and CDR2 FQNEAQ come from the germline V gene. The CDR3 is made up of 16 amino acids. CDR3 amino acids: CASSPIAGQMNTEAFF. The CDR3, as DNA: TGTGCCAGCAGCCCAATAGCGGGACAGATGAACACTGAAGCTTTCTTT.

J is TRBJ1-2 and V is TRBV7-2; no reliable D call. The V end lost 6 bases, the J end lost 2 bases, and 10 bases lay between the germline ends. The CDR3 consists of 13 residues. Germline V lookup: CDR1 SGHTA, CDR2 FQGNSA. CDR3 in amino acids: CASRTGSNYGYTF. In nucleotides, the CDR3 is TGTGCCAGCAGAACCGGGAGCAACTATGGCTACACCTTC.

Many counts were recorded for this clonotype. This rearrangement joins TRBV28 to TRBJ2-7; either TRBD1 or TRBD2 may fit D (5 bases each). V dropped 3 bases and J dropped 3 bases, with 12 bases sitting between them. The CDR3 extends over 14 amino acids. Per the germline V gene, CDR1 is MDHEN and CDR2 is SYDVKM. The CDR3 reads CASSFGAPGYEQYF. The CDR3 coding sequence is TGTGCCAGCAGTTTCGGGGCACCCGGCTACGAGCAGTACTTC.

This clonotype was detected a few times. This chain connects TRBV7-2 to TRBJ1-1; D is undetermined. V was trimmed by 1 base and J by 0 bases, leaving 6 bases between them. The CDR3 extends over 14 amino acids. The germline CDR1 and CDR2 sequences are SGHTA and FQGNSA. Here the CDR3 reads CASSLVGMNTEAFF. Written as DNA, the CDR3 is TGTGCCAGCAGCTTAGTCGGGATGAACACTGAAGCTTTCTTT.

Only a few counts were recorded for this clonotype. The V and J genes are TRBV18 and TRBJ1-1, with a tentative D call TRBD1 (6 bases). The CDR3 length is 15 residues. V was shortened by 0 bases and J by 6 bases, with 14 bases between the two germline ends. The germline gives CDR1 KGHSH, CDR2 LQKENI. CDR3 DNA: TGTGCCAGCTCACCACCGGGGGGCGGGTTAGCTGAAGCTTTCTTT. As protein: CASSPPGGGLAEAFF.

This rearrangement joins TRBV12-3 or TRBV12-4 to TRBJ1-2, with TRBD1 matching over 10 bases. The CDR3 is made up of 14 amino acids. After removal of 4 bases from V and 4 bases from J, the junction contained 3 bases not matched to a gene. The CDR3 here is CASSSRTGGYGYTF. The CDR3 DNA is TGTGCCAGCAGTTCCCGGACAGGGGGCTATGGCTACACCTTC.

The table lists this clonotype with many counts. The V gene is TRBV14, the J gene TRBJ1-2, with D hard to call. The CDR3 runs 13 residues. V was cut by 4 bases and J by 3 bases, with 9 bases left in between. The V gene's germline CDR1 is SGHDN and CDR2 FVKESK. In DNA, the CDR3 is TGTGCCAGCAGCCTCAACGTTGACTATGGCTACACCTTC. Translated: CASSLNVDYGYTF.

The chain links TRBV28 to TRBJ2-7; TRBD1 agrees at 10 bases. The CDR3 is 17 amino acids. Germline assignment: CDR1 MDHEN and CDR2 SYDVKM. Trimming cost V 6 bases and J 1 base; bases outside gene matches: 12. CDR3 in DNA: TGTGCCAGCAGCCTAATAGGGGGGACAGGGGATTCCTACGAGCAGTACTTC. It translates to CASSLIGGTGDSYEQYF.

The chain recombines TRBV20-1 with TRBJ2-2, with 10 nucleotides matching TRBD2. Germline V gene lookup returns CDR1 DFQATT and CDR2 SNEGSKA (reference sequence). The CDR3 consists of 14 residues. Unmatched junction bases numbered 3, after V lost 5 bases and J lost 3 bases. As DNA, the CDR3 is TGCAGTGCTTTCCTAGCGGGAGACACCGGGGAGCTGTTTTTT. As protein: CSAFLAGDTGELFF.

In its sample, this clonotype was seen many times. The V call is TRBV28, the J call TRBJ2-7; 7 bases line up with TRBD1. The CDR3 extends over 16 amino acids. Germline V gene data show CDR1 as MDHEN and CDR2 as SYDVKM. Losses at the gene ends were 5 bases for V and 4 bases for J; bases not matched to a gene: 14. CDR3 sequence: CASSTFGVGGQYEQYF. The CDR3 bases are TGTGCCAGCAGTACCTTTGGGGTAGGGGGCCAGTACGAGCAGTACTTC.

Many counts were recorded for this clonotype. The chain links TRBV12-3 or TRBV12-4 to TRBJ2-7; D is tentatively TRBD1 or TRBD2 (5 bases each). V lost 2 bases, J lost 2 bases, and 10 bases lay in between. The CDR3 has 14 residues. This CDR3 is CASSLLGTAYEQYF. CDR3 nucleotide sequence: TGTGCCAGCAGTTTACTGGGGACCGCCTACGAGCAGTACTTC.

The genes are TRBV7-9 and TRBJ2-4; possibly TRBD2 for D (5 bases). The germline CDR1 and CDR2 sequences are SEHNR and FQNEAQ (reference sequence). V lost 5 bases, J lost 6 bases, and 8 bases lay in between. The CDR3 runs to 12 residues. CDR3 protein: CASSPRGNIQYF. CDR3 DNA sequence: TGTGCCAGCAGCCCCCGGGGAAACATTCAGTACTTC.

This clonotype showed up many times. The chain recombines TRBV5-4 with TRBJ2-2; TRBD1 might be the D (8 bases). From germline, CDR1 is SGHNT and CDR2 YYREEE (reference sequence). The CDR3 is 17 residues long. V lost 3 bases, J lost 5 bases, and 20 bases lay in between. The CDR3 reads CASSSPGEQGGTGELFF. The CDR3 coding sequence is TGTGCCAGCAGCTCCCCAGGGGAACAGGGGGGGACCGGGGAGCTGTTTTTT. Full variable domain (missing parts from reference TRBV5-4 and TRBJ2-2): ETGVTQSPTHLIKTRGQQVTLRCSSQSGHNTVSWYQQALGQGPQFIFQYYREEENGRGNFPPRFSGLQFPNYSSELNVNALELDDSALYLCASSSPGEQGGTGELFFGEGSRLTVL.

The CDR3 loop reads CASSLGTYPNYGYTF. The CDR3 nucleotides read TGTGCCAGCAGCTTAGGGACTTATCCTAACTATGGCTACACCTTC. The chain carries TRBV11-2 and TRBJ1-2; D is unclear. Between the trimmed V and J ends, which lost 1 base and 0 bases, there was a span of 9 bases. Germline loops: CDR1 SGHAT, CDR2 FQNNGV. CDR3 length equals 15 residues.

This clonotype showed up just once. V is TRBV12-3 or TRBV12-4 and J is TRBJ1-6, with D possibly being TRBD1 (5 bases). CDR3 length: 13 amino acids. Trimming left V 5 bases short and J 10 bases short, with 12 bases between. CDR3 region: CASSRQTQSPLHF. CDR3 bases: TGTGCCAGCAGTAGACAGACGCAGTCACCCCTCCACTTT.

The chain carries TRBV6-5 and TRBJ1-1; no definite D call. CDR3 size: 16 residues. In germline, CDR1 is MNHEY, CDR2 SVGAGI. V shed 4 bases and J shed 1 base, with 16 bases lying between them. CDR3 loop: CASSFDIWGSNTEAFF. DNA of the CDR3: TGTGCCAGCAGTTTCGATATTTGGGGTTCGAACACTGAAGCTTTCTTT.

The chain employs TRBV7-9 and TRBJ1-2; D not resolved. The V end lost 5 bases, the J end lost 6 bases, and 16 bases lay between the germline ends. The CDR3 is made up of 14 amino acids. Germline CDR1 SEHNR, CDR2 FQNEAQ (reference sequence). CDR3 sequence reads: CASSIDQAYDGYTF. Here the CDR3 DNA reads TGTGCCAGCAGCATCGACCAGGCGTACGATGGCTACACCTTC.

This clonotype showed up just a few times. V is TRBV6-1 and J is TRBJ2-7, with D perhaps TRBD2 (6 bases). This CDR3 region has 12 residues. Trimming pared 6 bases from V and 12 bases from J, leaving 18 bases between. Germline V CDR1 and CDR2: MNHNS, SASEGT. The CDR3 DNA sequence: TGTGCCAGCAGCCTACAAACTAGCTTTGCGTACTTC. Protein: CASSLQTSFAYF.

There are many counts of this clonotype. The CDR3, as DNA: TGTGCCAGTAGTATCAACCATATGAAGAACACTGAAGCTTTCTTT. Encoded protein: CASSINHMKNTEAFF. The chain carries TRBV19 and TRBJ1-1; D unclear. The germline gives CDR1 LNHDA, CDR2 SQIVND (reference sequence). V was pared by 3 bases and J by 1 base, with 12 bases between. The CDR3 covers 15 residues.

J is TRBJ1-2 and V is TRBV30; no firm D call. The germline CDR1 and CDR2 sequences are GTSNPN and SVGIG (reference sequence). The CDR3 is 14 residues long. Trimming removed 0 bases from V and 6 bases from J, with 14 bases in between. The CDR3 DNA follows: TGTGCCTGGAGTGTACTGAGAGGGTTGGATGGCTACACCTTC. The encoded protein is CAWSVLRGLDGYTF.

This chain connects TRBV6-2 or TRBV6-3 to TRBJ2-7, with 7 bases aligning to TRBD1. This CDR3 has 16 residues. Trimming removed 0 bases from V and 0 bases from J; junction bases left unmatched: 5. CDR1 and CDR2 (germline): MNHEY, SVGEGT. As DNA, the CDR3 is TGTGCCAGCAGTTACTCGACTGGGACAGCCTCCTACGAGCAGTACTTC. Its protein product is CASSYSTGTASYEQYF.

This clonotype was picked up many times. The DNA of the CDR3 is TGCGCCAGCAGTGAACAGCGGCTCTCCTACGAGCAGTACTTC. Its protein product is CASSEQRLSYEQYF. This chain connects TRBV10-2 to TRBJ2-7, with D possibly being TRBD2 (5 bases). This CDR3 has 14 amino acids. CDR1 and CDR2 (germline): WSHSY, SAAADI. V was trimmed by 3 bases and J by 0 bases, leaving 9 bases between them.

CDR3 in amino acids: CASSDLLAPQETQYF. The CDR3, as DNA: TGTGCCAGCAGCGATCTACTAGCGCCCCAAGAGACCCAGTACTTC. This chain links TRBV7-2 with TRBJ2-5, with 7 bases identical to TRBD2. From germline, CDR1 is SGHTA and CDR2 FQGNSA. The CDR3 totals 15 residues. The junction had 7 bases not matched to a gene; V was cut back by 5 bases and J by 1 base.

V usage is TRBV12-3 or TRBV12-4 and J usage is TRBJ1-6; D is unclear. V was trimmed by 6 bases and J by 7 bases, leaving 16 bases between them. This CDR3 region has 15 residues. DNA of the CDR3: TGTGCCAGCAGCCCGTTTTTAGGGCGGAATTCACCCCTCCACTTT. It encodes CASSPFLGRNSPLHF.

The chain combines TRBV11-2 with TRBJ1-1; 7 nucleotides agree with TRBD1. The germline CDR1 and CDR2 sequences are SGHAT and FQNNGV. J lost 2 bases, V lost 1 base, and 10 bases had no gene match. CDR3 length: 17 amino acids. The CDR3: CASSLGTGQLTNTEAFF. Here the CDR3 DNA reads TGTGCCAGCAGCTTAGGGACAGGCCAACTTACCAACACTGAAGCTTTCTTT.